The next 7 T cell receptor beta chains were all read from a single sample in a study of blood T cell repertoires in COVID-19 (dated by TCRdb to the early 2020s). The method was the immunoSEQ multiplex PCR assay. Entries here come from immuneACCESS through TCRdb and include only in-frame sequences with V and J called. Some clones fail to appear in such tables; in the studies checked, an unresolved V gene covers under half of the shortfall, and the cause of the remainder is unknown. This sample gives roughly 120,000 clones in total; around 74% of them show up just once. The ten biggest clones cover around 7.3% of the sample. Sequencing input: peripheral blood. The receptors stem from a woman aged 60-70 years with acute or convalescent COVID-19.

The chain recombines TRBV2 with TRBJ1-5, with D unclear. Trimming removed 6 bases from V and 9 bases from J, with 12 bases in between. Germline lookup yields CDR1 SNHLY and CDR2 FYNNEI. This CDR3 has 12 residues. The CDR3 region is CASREGQGPQHF. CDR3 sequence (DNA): TGTGCCAGCAGAGAGGGTCAAGGGCCCCAGCATTTT.

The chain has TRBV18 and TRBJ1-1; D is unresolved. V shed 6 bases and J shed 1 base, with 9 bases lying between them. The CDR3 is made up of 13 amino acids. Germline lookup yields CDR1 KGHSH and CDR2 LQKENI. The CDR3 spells CASSPGTNTEAFF. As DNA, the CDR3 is TGTGCCAGCTCGCCGGGAACGAACACTGAAGCTTTCTTT.

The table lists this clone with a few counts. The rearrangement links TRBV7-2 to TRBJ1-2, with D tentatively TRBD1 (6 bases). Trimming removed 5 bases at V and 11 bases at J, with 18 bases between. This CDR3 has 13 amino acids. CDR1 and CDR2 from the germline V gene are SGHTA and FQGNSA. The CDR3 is CASSPNSGGAYTF. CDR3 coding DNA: TGTGCCAGCAGCCCGAATTCGGGGGGCGCATACACCTTC.

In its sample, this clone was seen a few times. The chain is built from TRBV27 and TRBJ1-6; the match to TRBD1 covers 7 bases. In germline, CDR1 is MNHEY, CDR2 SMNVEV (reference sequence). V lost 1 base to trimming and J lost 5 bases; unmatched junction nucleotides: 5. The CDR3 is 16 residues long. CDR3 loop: CASSLYRQGHNSPLHF. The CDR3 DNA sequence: TGTGCCAGCAGTTTATACCGACAGGGCCATAATTCACCCCTCCACTTT.

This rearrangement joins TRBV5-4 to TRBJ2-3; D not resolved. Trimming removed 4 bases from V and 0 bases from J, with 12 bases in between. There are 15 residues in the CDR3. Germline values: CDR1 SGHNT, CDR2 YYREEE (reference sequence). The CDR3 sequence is CASSLRTVSTDTQYF. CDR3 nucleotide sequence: TGTGCCAGCAGCCTCAGAACCGTTAGCACAGATACGCAGTATTTT.

The CDR3 loop is CASSMGQAETQYF. The CDR3 bases are TGCGCCAGCAGCATGGGACAGGCAGAGACCCAGTACTTC. The chain employs TRBV5-1 and TRBJ2-5; 8 bases match TRBD1. There are 13 residues in the CDR3. J gave up 4 bases and V 4 bases, and 3 bases lay outside the gene matches. CDR1 SGHRS and CDR2 YFSETQ come from the germline V gene.

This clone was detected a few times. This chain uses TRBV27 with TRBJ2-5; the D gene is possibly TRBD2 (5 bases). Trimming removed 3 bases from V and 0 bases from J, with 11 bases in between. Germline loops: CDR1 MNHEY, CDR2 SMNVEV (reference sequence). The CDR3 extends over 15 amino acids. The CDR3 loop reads CASSFFSGNQETQYF. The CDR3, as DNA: TGTGCCAGCAGTTTTTTCTCCGGGAACCAAGAGACCCAGTACTTC.